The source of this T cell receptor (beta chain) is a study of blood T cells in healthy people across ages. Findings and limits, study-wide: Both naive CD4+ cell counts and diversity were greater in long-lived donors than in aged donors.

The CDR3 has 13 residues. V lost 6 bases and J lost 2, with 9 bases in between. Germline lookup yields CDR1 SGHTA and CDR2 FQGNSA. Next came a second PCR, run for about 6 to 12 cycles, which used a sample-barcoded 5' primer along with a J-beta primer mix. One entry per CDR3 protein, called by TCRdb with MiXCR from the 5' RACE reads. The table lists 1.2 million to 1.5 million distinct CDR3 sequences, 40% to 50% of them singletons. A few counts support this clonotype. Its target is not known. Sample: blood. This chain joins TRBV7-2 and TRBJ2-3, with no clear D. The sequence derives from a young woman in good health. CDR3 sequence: CASSFGDTDTQYF. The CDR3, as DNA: TGTGCCAGCAGTTTTGGGGACACAGATACGCAGTATTTT.